The 3 T cell receptor beta chains listed next were all sequenced from one sample in a study of OX40 agonist ivuxolimab in advanced cancers. TCRdb's table, derived via immunoSEQ multiplex PCR, lists solely in-frame clones and lacks some. The table lists 60,000 to 75,000 clones, 65% to 85% of them singletons. The input for sequencing was CD4+ or CD8+ T cells sorted from blood, taken in a trial of the OX40 agonist ivuxolimab. The source is an adult with an advanced solid tumor such as melanoma, head and neck, liver or kidney cancer.

Only one count was recorded for this clone. The genes are TRBV5-4 and TRBJ2-6; no firm D call. Germline V gene lookup returns CDR1 SGHNT and CDR2 YYREEE (reference sequence). The V gene lost 2 bases and the J gene lost 1 base, with 10 bases spanning the gap. The CDR3 runs to 16 residues. CDR3 sequence: CASSFATQSGANVLTF. The DNA of the CDR3 is TGTGCCAGCAGCTTCGCTACACAGTCTGGGGCCAACGTCCTGACTTTC.

This clone showed up just a few times. The chain carries TRBV4-2 and TRBJ2-7; 13 bases map to TRBD2. The CDR3 covers 14 residues. V lost 4 bases, J lost 6 bases, and 3 bases stayed unmatched. CDR1 is LGHNA and CDR2 is YNFKEQ in the germline V gene. The CDR3 DNA reads TGTGCCAGCAGCCCCCGGACTAGCGGGGGCGAGCAGTACTTC. This codes for CASSPRTSGGEQYF.

The chain carries TRBV4-2 and TRBJ1-2; 10 nucleotides agree with TRBD1. V lost 1 base, J lost 5 bases, and 1 base stayed unmatched. This CDR3 has 14 residues. CDR1 is LGHNA and CDR2 is YNFKEQ in the germline V gene. The CDR3 DNA sequence: TGTGCCAGCAGCCAAGGACAGGGGGCTTATGGCTACACCTTC. Its protein product is CASSQGQGAYGYTF.